Shown below are 30 T cell receptor beta chains from a single sample sequenced in a study of T cell changes during pregnancy in multiple sclerosis. Assay: immunoSEQ multiplex PCR; the TCRdb copy retains only in-frame clones and omits some. The table shows around 26,000 clones, with around 86% occurring only once. Sequences were derived from CD8+ T cells from peripheral blood mononuclear cells, sampled in the first trimester of pregnancy. All receptors derive from a female donor in good health, enrolled as a control in a pregnancy study.

CDR3 region: CASSNDKGCSTHLYDNEQFF. The CDR3 DNA reads TGTGCCAGCAGCAATGACAAAGGCTGCAGTACTCATCTATACGACAATGAGCAGTTCTTC. The rearrangement joins TRBV21-1 to TRBJ2-1; whether TRBD1, the table's D call, matches the DNA was not checked. TRBV21-1 is given as a pseudogene. The CDR3 spans 20 residues.

The rearrangement uses TRBV5-1 and TRBJ2-2; 15 nucleotides line up with TRBD2. Germline V gene data show CDR1 as SGHRS and CDR2 as YFSETQ. The CDR3 has 18 residues. V trimming: 4 bases; J trimming: 0 bases; junction bases outside the gene matches: 4. In DNA, the CDR3 is TGCGCCAGCAGCAGGACTAGCGGGGGGGGTTCGAACACCGGGGAGCTGTTTTTT. This translates into CASSRTSGGGSNTGELFF.

The CDR3 nucleotides read TGTGCCCACGGGACTAGCGAGCAAGAGACCCAGTACTTC. Translated, it gives CAHGTSEQETQYF. The rearrangement uses TRBV28 and TRBJ2-5, with 10 nucleotides matching TRBD2. The germline V gene encodes CDR1 MDHEN and CDR2 SYDVKM. After removal of 11 bases from V and 2 bases from J, the junction contained 5 bases not matched to a gene. This CDR3 region has 13 residues.

The chain links TRBV27 to TRBJ1-1, with D maybe TRBD1 (6 bases). V was clipped by 5 bases and J by 5 bases, with 15 bases between them. From germline, CDR1 is MNHEY and CDR2 SMNVEV (reference sequence). The CDR3 is made up of 14 amino acids. CDR3 coding DNA: TGTGCCAGCAGTACACAGGGTGGGTGGACTGAAGCTTTCTTT. Encoded protein: CASSTQGGWTEAFF.

This rearrangement joins TRBV11-2 to TRBJ2-3, with 12 bases lining up with TRBD2. The germline V gene encodes CDR1 SGHAT and CDR2 FQNNGV. The length of the CDR3 is 18 residues. Germline trimming cut 2 bases from V and 0 bases from J; bases unmatched to any gene: 6. CDR3 coding DNA: TGTGCCAGCAGCTTACCTAGCGGGGGGGCAGCTAGCACAGATACGCAGTATTTT. Its translation: CASSLPSGGAASTDTQYF. The full variable domain, its missing parts supplied by reference TRBV11-2 and TRBJ2-3, is EAGVAQSPRYKIIEKRQSVAFWCNPISGHATLYWYQQILGQGPKLLIQFQNNGVVDDSQLPKDRFSAERLKGVDSTLKIQPAKLEDSAVYLCASSLPSGGAASTDTQYFGPGTRLTVL.

The CDR3 sequence is CASSYPGSNQPQHF. The CDR3 nucleotides are TGTGCCAGCAGTTACCCAGGTTCGAATCAGCCCCAGCATTTT. The genes are TRBV6-6 and TRBJ1-5; D is undetermined. The germline CDR1 and CDR2 sequences are MNHNY and SVGAGI (reference sequence). Trimming shortened V by 2 bases and J by 4 bases, and 9 bases separated the two germline ends. The CDR3 extends over 14 amino acids.

This chain joins TRBV14 and TRBJ2-7, with a weak D call TRBD2 (5 bases). The V gene's germline CDR1 is SGHDN and CDR2 FVKESK. Trimming shortened V by 1 base and J by 3 bases, and 13 bases separated the two germline ends. The CDR3 covers 15 residues. The CDR3 bases are TGTGCCAGCAGCCAAGGAGTCAGAGGGTACTACGAGCAGTACTTC. This codes for CASSQGVRGYYEQYF.

In this sample, this clone turned up once. J is TRBJ2-5 and V is TRBV2; tentatively, D is TRBD2 (7 bases). Germline V CDR1 and CDR2: SNHLY, FYNNEI. The CDR3 covers 14 residues. The V and J ends lost 7 bases and 2 bases respectively, with 14 bases between them. The CDR3 loop reads CASIGGDPQETQYF. CDR3 sequence (DNA): TGTGCCAGCATAGGGGGGGACCCACAAGAGACCCAGTACTTC.

The chain links TRBV27 to TRBJ1-5; D gene uncertain. CDR1 is MNHEY, CDR2 SMNVEV, per germline (reference sequence). The CDR3 totals 13 residues. V was pared by 5 bases and J by 0 bases, with 5 bases between. The CDR3, as DNA: TGTGCCAGCAGTGGCACTAGCAATCAGCCCCAGCATTTT. Translated: CASSGTSNQPQHF.

The rearrangement links TRBV6-4 to TRBJ2-2, with 7 bases that match TRBD1. Germline-derived CDR1 and CDR2 are MRHNA and SNTAGT. With 2 bases clipped from V and 6 bases from J, the junction kept 6 bases outside the gene matches. CDR3 length: 15 amino acids. The CDR3 protein is CASSDPVTGPGELFF. DNA of the CDR3: TGTGCCAGCAGTGACCCCGTGACAGGGCCCGGGGAGCTGTTTTTT.

The chain employs TRBV2 and TRBJ2-7, with a tentative D call TRBD1 (6 bases). The CDR3 sequence is 13 residues long. CDR1 is SNHLY and CDR2 is FYNNEI in the germline V gene. The ends were cut back, 8 bases at V and 2 bases at J, with 13 bases in the middle. Here the CDR3 reads CASEGNRAYEQYF. The CDR3, as DNA: TGTGCCAGCGAAGGAAACAGGGCCTACGAGCAGTACTTC.

The rearrangement links TRBV7-9 to TRBJ2-7; 7 bases are shared with TRBD2. The V gene's germline CDR1 is SEHNR and CDR2 FQNEAQ (reference sequence). The ends lost 1 base at V and 2 bases at J; junction bases unmatched: 8. This CDR3 has 16 residues. The CDR3 DNA follows: TGTGCCAGCAGCTTAGATGGGGCTAGCGGAGCCTACGAGCAGTACTTC. It encodes CASSLDGASGAYEQYF.

This chain joins TRBV27 and TRBJ1-6; tentatively, D is TRBD1 (5 bases). Trimming pared 4 bases from V and 6 bases from J, leaving 7 bases between. CDR3 length: 13 amino acids. The germline V gene encodes CDR1 MNHEY and CDR2 SMNVEV (reference sequence). Here the CDR3 DNA reads TGTGCCAGCAGTTATAGGGGTAATTCACCCCTCCACTTT. Amino acids: CASSYRGNSPLHF.

This clone showed up many times. J is TRBJ2-7 and V is TRBV6-5; 10 positions agree with TRBD1. The CDR3 has 15 residues. J gave up 3 bases and V 6 bases, and 8 bases lay outside the gene matches. CDR1 is MNHEY, CDR2 SVGAGI, per germline. The CDR3 DNA reads as TGTGCCAGCAGACCTCCCCGGGACAGGGGCTACGAGCAGTACTTC. Protein sequence: CASRPPRDRGYEQYF.

The V and J genes are TRBV6-4 and TRBJ2-3, with 8 bases fitting TRBD2. The ends lost 3 bases at V and 2 bases at J; junction bases unmatched: 4. The CDR3 is 15 amino acids. Looked up from germline, CDR1 is MRHNA and CDR2 is SNTAGT. This CDR3 reads CASSESGGATDTQYF. CDR3 sequence (DNA): TGTGCCAGCAGTGAGTCGGGAGGGGCCACAGATACGCAGTATTTT.

The rearrangement joins TRBV5-6 to TRBJ1-1; the D gene is possibly TRBD1 (6 bases). V shed 6 bases and J shed 7 bases, with 19 bases lying between them. The germline V gene encodes CDR1 SGHDT and CDR2 YYEEEE. The CDR3 runs to 14 residues. CDR3 bases: TGTGCCAGCACCCTGAACGACAGGCCCCTTGAAGCTTTCTTT. Translated: CASTLNDRPLEAFF.

The chain combines TRBV11-3 with TRBJ2-2; the match to TRBD1 covers 8 bases. CDR1 is SGHNT, CDR2 YENEEA, per germline. With V trimmed by 4 bases and J by 4 bases, 11 bases remained unmatched. This CDR3 has 17 residues. This CDR3 reads CASSSSGRGRSTGELFF. CDR3 nucleotide sequence: TGTGCCAGCAGCTCGTCCGGCAGGGGGCGGAGCACCGGGGAGCTGTTTTTT. Using reference TRBV11-3 and TRBJ2-2 for the parts outside the CDR3, the full variable domain is EAGVVQSPRYKIIEKKQPVAFWCNPISGHNTLYWYLQNLGQGPELLIRYENEEAVDDSQLPKDRFSAERLKGVDSTLKIQPAELGDSAVYLCASSSSGRGRSTGELFFGEGSRLTVL.

This clone has a single count. The genes are TRBV28 and TRBJ1-2; D may be TRBD1 (5 bases). This CDR3 has 16 amino acids. The V end lost 1 base, the J end lost 4 bases, and 16 bases lay between the germline ends. Germline lookup yields CDR1 MDHEN and CDR2 SYDVKM. The CDR3 reads CASSLSPDQGVYGYTF. As DNA, the CDR3 is TGTGCCAGCAGTTTATCGCCCGACCAAGGGGTCTATGGCTACACCTTC.

This sequence joins TRBV13 and TRBJ2-3; possible D gene TRBD2, 7 bases. The germline gives CDR1 PRHDT, CDR2 FYEKMQ (reference sequence). V lost 3 bases and J 2 bases, leaving 21 bases between the germline ends. This CDR3 is 18 amino acids long. DNA of the CDR3: TGTGCCAGCAGCTTCGGCGGGGGCCTCCTCTCCTCCACAGATACGCAGTATTTT. This sequence encodes CASSFGGGLLSSTDTQYF.

This chain joins TRBV28 and TRBJ2-7; 8 nucleotides align to TRBD2. CDR1 and CDR2 (germline): MDHEN, SYDVKM. CDR3 length: 14 residues. Trimming took 5 bases from V and 7 from J; bases not matched to a gene: 10. CDR3 coding DNA: TGTGCCAGCAGTCCCAAGACCTCGGGGGGGGAGCAGTACTTC. Translated: CASSPKTSGGEQYF.

The gene calls are TRBV4-1 and TRBJ1-1, with TRBD1 identical over 7 bases. J gave up 9 bases and V 0 bases, and 16 bases lay outside the gene matches. From germline, CDR1 is MGHRA and CDR2 YSYEKL. The CDR3 sequence is 17 residues long. The CDR3 loop reads CASSQEPRGATGLQAFF. DNA of the CDR3: TGCGCCAGCAGCCAAGAGCCCAGGGGGGCAACAGGTTTACAAGCTTTCTTT.

V is TRBV6-4 and J is TRBJ2-2; D is possibly TRBD2 (6 bases). The CDR3 spans 15 residues. Trimming removed 2 bases from V and 3 bases from J, with 10 bases in between. Germline CDR1 is MRHNA and CDR2 is SNTAGT. CDR3 nucleotides: TGTGCCAGCAGTGACGGAGGGCGTGACACCGGGGAGCTGTTTTTT. Amino acid sequence: CASSDGGRDTGELFF.

This clone ranks as medium-sized. This rearrangement joins TRBV6-5 to TRBJ1-6; 7 bases map to TRBD1. In germline, CDR1 is MNHEY, CDR2 SVGAGI. This CDR3 comprises 15 residues. J was trimmed by 7 bases and V by 4 bases; bases with no gene match: 7. CDR3 region: CASSLSTGDNSPLHF. The CDR3 nucleotides are TGTGCCAGCAGTTTGTCTACAGGGGACAATTCACCCCTCCACTTT.

This sequence joins TRBV7-9 and TRBJ2-7, with D perhaps matching TRBD2 (5 bases). V was clipped by 2 bases and J by 0 bases, with 8 bases between them. The germline CDR1 and CDR2 sequences are SEHNR and FQNEAQ (reference sequence). The length of the CDR3 is 14 residues. In nucleotides, the CDR3 is TGTGCCAGCAGCTTACCCGACTACTCCTACGAGCAGTACTTC. It is translated as CASSLPDYSYEQYF.

The chain combines TRBV7-2 with TRBJ2-1, with D possibly being TRBD2 (5 bases). Germline loops: CDR1 SGHTA, CDR2 FQGNSA. The CDR3 contains 15 residues. Trimming took 5 bases from V and 5 from J, leaving 16 bases between them. The CDR3 DNA is TGTGCCAGCAGCCGTAAGTTTCGGCGGGACAATGAGCAGTTCTTC. Protein product: CASSRKFRRDNEQFF.

This clone is a singleton in its sample. The genes are TRBV7-8 and TRBJ2-2, with 7 bases aligning to TRBD2. The CDR3 is 17 amino acids. CDR1 and CDR2 (germline): SGHVS, FQNEAQ. V lost 5 bases to trimming and J lost 3 bases; unmatched junction nucleotides: 12. The CDR3 DNA reads TGTGCCAGCAGCCTCAATTACCCCGGGGGGTACACCGGGGAGCTGTTTTTT. Its translation: CASSLNYPGGYTGELFF.

This clone was observed a single time. V usage is TRBV28 and J usage is TRBJ2-5; 13 bases fit TRBD2. Germline assignment: CDR1 MDHEN and CDR2 SYDVKM. Trimming cost V 10 bases and J 5 bases; bases outside gene matches: 13. The CDR3 loop spans 16 amino acids. The CDR3 DNA reads TGTGCCACCCAGCCACCCGGGACTAGCGGGGAGGAGACCCAGTACTTC. Protein: CATQPPGTSGEETQYF.

V is TRBV27 and J is TRBJ1-2, with a tentative D call TRBD1 (6 bases). Germline V lookup: CDR1 MNHEY, CDR2 SMNVEV (reference sequence). The CDR3 covers 15 residues. V lost 0 bases and J 5 bases, leaving 13 bases between the germline ends. This chain's CDR3 is CASSLSFRGAYGYTF. The DNA for the CDR3 is TGTGCCAGCAGTTTATCGTTCAGGGGCGCTTATGGCTACACCTTC.

The count of this clone is one. This chain connects TRBV6-4 to TRBJ1-3; D is unresolved. Looked up from germline, CDR1 is MRHNA and CDR2 is SNTAGT. Trimming left V 0 bases short and J 0 bases short, with 6 bases between. The CDR3 has 15 amino acids. The CDR3 protein is CASSDSADSGNTIYF. DNA of the CDR3: TGTGCCAGCAGTGACTCGGCAGACTCTGGAAACACCATATATTTT.

V and J are TRBV5-1 and TRBJ2-1; 7 bases line up with TRBD2. From germline, CDR1 is SGHRS and CDR2 YFSETQ. The junction had 4 bases not matched to a gene; V was cut back by 4 bases and J by 0 bases. The CDR3 is made up of 15 amino acids. CDR3 region: CASSRGDVSYNEQFF. The DNA of the CDR3 is TGCGCCAGCAGCCGGGGGGACGTCTCCTACAATGAGCAGTTCTTC.